Listed below are T cell receptor beta chains from one sample, sequenced in a study of blood T cell repertoires in COVID-19. The assay was immunoSEQ multiplex PCR, and TCRdb's table has in-frame clones only and misses some. The table lists about 210,000 clones, 81% of them singletons. Sequencing was carried out using PBMCs or T cells enriched from blood (not recorded which). The receptors stem from a man between 40 and 49 years old who had recovered from COVID-19. CDR3s include the opening cysteine and the closing phenylalanine or tryptophan.

j_gene: TRBJ1-1
v_gene: TRBV6-5
CDR3aa: CASAPRTGEAFF

j_gene: TRBJ1-2
v_gene: TRBV5-1
CDR3aa: CASSYGQKTNYGYTF

j_gene: TRBJ1-1
v_gene: TRBV7-9
CDR3aa: CATDTQRGSRSNTEAFF

j_gene: TRBJ1-2
v_gene: TRBV6-5
CDR3aa: CASAGFYGYTF

j_gene: TRBJ1-3
v_gene: TRBV3-1/TRBV3-2
CDR3aa: CASSQNRGTIYF

j_gene: TRBJ2-5
v_gene: TRBV24-1
CDR3aa: CATSDPRAGSSFKRETQYF

j_gene: TRBJ1-4
v_gene: TRBV10-3
CDR3aa: CAISDASGYATNEKLFF

j_gene: TRBJ2-2
v_gene: TRBV7-9
CDR3aa: CASRGTAPAGELFF

j_gene: TRBJ2-3
v_gene: TRBV18
CDR3aa: CASSPRTSGGPTDTQYF

j_gene: TRBJ1-2
v_gene: TRBV30
CDR3aa: CAWRQTGPSFYGYTF

j_gene: TRBJ1-2
v_gene: TRBV20-1
CDR3aa: CSASPGGGYTF

j_gene: TRBJ1-3
v_gene: TRBV5-6
CDR3aa: CASSLGSAGRFSNTIYF

j_gene: TRBJ2-2
v_gene: TRBV5-6
CDR3aa: CASSLGQLYTGELFF

j_gene: TRBJ2-1
v_gene: TRBV5-1
CDR3aa: CASTLTGSYNEQFF

j_gene: TRBJ2-7
v_gene: TRBV19
CDR3aa: CASSIAQGDYEQYF

j_gene: TRBJ2-5
v_gene: TRBV7-3
CDR3aa: CASGFSGRVQETQYF

j_gene: TRBJ2-7
v_gene: TRBV6-5
CDR3aa: CASSPQGAVNVGQYF

j_gene: TRBJ2-7
v_gene: TRBV7-9
CDR3aa: CASSPTTGEQYF

j_gene: TRBJ2-1
v_gene: TRBV7-3
CDR3aa: CASSPTSGEQFF

j_gene: TRBJ1-5
v_gene: TRBV27
CDR3aa: CASSDYSNQPQHF

j_gene: TRBJ2-7
v_gene: TRBV4-2
CDR3aa: CASSQGTGHDEQYF

j_gene: TRBJ1-1
v_gene: TRBV5-1
CDR3aa: CASSTLGSGTEAFF

j_gene: TRBJ1-6
v_gene: TRBV2
CDR3aa: CASGTGDSPLHF

j_gene: TRBJ1-6
v_gene: TRBV2
CDR3aa: CASSRDGGMTPLHF

j_gene: TRBJ1-1
v_gene: TRBV12-5
CDR3aa: CASGLSRGVNTEAFF

j_gene: TRBJ1-6
v_gene: TRBV2
CDR3aa: CASSDWTGGTPGDSPLHF

j_gene: TRBJ1-2
v_gene: TRBV24-1
CDR3aa: CAPVGHYYGYTF

j_gene: TRBJ2-3
v_gene: TRBV14
CDR3aa: CASSQFRTDTQYF

j_gene: TRBJ2-7
v_gene: TRBV19
CDR3aa: CASQQGGTATYEQYF

j_gene: TRBJ2-1
v_gene: TRBV5-1
CDR3aa: CASRTTGSEQFF

j_gene: TRBJ2-1
v_gene: TRBV2
CDR3aa: CASSPAGAKLDNEQFF

j_gene: TRBJ2-3
v_gene: TRBV2
CDR3aa: CASSHTWEGSTDTQYF

j_gene: TRBJ2-5
v_gene: TRBV2
CDR3aa: CASRYRDRARETQYF

j_gene: TRBJ2-7
v_gene: TRBV19
CDR3aa: CASSRTGGAYYEQYF

j_gene: TRBJ2-3
v_gene: TRBV7-8
CDR3aa: CASSRGLAGDWADTQYF

j_gene: TRBJ1-1
v_gene: TRBV12-3/TRBV12-4
CDR3aa: CASSPNSGTEAFF

j_gene: TRBJ1-2
v_gene: TRBV4-2
CDR3aa: CASSQGGPTTAGGYTF

j_gene: TRBJ1-4
v_gene: TRBV7-8
CDR3aa: CASSLDGQGGEKLFF

j_gene: TRBJ1-2
v_gene: TRBV3-1/TRBV3-2
CDR3aa: CASSQGDRVKGGYTF

j_gene: TRBJ2-1
v_gene: TRBV10-1
CDR3aa: CASSDGRAQFF

j_gene: TRBJ2-6
v_gene: TRBV29-1
CDR3aa: CSVRPGTGLYSGANVLTF

j_gene: TRBJ1-6
v_gene: TRBV9
CDR3aa: CASSVDGGLSSPLHF

j_gene: TRBJ1-2
v_gene: TRBV28
CDR3aa: CASSPPAGLYGYTF

j_gene: TRBJ2-7
v_gene: TRBV7-2
CDR3aa: CASSVIGTSGREYF

j_gene: TRBJ2-1
v_gene: TRBV5-4
CDR3aa: CASSFLYLGDEQFF

j_gene: TRBJ2-2
v_gene: TRBV14
CDR3aa: CASSPLGQYTGELFF